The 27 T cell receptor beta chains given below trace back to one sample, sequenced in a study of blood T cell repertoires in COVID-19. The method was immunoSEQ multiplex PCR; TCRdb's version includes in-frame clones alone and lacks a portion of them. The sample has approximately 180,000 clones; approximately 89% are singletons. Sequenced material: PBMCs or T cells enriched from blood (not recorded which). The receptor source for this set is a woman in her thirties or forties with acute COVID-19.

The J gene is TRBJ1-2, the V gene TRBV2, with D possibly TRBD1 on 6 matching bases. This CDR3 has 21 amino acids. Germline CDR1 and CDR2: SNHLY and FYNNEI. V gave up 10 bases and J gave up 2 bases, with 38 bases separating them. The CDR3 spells CATLQLGSGQQGIVSNYGYTF. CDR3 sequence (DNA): TGTGCCACTCTTCAACTCGGTTCGGGCCAACAGGGTATCGTATCCAACTATGGCTACACCTTC.

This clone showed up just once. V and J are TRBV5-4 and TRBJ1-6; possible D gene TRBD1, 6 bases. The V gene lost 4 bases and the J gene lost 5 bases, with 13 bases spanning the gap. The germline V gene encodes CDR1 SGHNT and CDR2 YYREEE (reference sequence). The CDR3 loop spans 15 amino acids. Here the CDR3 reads CASSDGQRNNSPLHF. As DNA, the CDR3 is TGTGCCAGCAGCGATGGACAGCGAAATAATTCACCCCTCCACTTT.

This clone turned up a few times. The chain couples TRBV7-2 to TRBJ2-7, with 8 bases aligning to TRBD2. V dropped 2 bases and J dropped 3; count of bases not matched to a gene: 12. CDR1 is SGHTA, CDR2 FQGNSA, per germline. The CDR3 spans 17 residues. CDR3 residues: CASSLRSAGVPGYEQYF. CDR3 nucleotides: TGTGCCAGCAGCTTACGATCAGCGGGAGTCCCTGGCTACGAGCAGTACTTC. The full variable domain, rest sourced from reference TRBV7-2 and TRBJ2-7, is GAGVSQSPSNKVTEKGKDVELRCDPISGHTALYWYRQSLGQGLEFLIYFQGNSAPDKSGLPSDRFSAERTGGSVSTLTIQRTQQEDSAVYLCASSLRSAGVPGYEQYFGPGTRLTVT.

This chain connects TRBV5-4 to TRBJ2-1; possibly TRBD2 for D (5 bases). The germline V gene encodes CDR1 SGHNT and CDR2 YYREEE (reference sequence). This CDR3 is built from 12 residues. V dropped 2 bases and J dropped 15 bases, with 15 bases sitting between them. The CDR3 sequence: CASSFALGERFF. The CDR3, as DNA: TGTGCCAGCAGCTTTGCCCTGGGAGAACGGTTCTTC.

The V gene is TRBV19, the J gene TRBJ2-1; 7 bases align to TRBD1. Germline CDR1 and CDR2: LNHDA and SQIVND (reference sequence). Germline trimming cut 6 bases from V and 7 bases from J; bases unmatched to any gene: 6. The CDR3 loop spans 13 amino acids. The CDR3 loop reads CASSTGVKNEQFF. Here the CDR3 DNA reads TGTGCCAGTAGCACAGGGGTTAAGAATGAGCAGTTCTTC.

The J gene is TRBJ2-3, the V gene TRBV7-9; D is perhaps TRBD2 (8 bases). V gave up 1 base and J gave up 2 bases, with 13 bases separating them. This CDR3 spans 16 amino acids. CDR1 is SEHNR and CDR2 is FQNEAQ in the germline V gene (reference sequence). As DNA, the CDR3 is TGTGCCAGCAGCTTAGTAGCGGGACAGATCACAGATACGCAGTATTTT. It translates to CASSLVAGQITDTQYF. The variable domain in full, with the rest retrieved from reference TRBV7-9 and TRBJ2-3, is DTGVSQNPRHKITKRGQNVTFRCDPISEHNRLYWYRQTLGQGPEFLTYFQNEAQLEKSRLLSDRFSAERPKGSFSTLEIQRTEQGDSAMYLCASSLVAGQITDTQYFGPGTRLTVL.

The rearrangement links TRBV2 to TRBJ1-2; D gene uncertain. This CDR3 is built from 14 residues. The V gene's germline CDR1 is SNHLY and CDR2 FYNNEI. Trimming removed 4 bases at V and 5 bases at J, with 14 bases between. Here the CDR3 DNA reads TGTGCCAGCAGTGGGTCGGTCGCCGCATATGGCTACACCTTC. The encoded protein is CASSGSVAAYGYTF.

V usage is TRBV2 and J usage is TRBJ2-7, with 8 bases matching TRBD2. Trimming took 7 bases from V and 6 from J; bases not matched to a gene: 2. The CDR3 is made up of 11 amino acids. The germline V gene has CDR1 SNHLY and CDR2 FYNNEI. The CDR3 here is CASMSGGEQYF. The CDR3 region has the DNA TGTGCCAGCATGAGCGGGGGCGAGCAGTACTTC.

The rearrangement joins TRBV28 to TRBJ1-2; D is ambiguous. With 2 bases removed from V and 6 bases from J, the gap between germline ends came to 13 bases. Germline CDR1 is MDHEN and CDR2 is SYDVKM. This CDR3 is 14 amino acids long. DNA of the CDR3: TGTGCCAGCAGTTTAGTTCGGTCACTTAATGGCTACACCTTC. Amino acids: CASSLVRSLNGYTF.

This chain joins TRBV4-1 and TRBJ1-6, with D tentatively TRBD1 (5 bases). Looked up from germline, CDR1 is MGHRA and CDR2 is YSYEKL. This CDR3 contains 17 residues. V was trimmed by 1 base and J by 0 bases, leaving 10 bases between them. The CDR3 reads CASSQGQLPSYNSPLHF. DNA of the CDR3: TGCGCCAGCAGCCAAGGACAGTTACCCTCCTATAATTCACCCCTCCACTTT.

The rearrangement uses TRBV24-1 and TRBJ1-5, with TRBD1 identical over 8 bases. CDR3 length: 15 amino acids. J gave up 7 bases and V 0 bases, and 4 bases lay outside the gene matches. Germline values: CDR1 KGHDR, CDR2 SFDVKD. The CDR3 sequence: CATSDLLDRAQPQHF. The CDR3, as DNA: TGTGCCACCAGTGATTTGTTGGACAGGGCCCAGCCCCAGCATTTT.

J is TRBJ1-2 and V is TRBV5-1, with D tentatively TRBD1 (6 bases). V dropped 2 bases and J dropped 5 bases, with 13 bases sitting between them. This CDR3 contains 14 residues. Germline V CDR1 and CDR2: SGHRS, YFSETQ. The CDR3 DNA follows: TGCGCCAGCAGCTTTCCAGGGGATCGGTATGGCTACACCTTC. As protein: CASSFPGDRYGYTF.

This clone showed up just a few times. This CDR3 reads CASSYPETGRGFF. CDR3 nucleotides: TGTGCCAGCAGTTACCCTGAGACTGGGCGGGGGTTCTTC. V usage is TRBV6-6 and J usage is TRBJ2-1, with D tentatively TRBD2 (6 bases). Trimming pared 2 bases from V and 15 bases from J, leaving 17 bases between. CDR1 is MNHNY and CDR2 is SVGAGI in the germline V gene (reference sequence). CDR3 length: 13 residues.

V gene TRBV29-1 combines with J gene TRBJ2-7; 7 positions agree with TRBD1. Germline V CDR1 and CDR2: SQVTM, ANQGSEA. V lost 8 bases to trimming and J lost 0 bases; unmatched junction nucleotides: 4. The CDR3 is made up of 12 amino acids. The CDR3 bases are TGCAGCATCCGGGACAGCTCCTACGAGCAGTACTTC. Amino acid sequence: CSIRDSSYEQYF.

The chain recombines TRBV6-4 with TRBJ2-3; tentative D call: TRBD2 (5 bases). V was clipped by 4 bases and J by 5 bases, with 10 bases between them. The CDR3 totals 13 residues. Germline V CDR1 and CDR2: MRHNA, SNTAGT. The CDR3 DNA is TGTGCCAGCAGTGGAGGGCTCGGAGATACGCAGTATTTT. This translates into CASSGGLGDTQYF.

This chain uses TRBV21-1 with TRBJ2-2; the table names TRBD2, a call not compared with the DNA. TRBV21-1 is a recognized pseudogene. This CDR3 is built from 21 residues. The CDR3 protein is CASSKGCSSGPLTWPKGVLFF. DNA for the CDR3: TGTGCCAGCAGCAAAGGGTGTTCTAGCGGCCCGCTCACTTGGCCCAAGGGAGTGCTGTTTTTT.

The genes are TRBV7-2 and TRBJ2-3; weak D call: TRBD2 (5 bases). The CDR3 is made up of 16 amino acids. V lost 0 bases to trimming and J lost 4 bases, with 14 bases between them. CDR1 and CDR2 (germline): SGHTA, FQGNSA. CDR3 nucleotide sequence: TGTGCCAGCAGCTTAGCGAGGAACGGGAATGCAGATACGCAGTATTTT. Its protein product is CASSLARNGNADTQYF.

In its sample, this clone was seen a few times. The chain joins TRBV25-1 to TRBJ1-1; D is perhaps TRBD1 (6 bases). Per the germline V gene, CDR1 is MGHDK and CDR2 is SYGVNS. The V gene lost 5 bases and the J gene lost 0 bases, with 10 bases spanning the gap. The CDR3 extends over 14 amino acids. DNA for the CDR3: TGTGCCAGCAGTACAGGACAGATGAACACTGAAGCTTTCTTT. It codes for CASSTGQMNTEAFF.

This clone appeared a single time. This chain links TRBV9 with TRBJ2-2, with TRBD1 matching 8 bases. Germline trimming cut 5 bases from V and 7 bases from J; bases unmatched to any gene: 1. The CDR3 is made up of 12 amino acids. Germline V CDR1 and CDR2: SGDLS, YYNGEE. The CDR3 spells CASSGTGGELFF. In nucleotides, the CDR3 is TGTGCCAGCAGTGGGACAGGCGGGGAGCTGTTTTTT.

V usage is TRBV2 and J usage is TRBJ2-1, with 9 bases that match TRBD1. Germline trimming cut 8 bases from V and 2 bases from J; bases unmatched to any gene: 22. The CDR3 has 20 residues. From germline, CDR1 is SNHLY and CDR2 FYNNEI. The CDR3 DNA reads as TGTGCCAGCTTGGTTTGGGTCGGGACAGGGACTTCGTTGGCCTACAATGAGCAGTTCTTC. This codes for CASLVWVGTGTSLAYNEQFF.

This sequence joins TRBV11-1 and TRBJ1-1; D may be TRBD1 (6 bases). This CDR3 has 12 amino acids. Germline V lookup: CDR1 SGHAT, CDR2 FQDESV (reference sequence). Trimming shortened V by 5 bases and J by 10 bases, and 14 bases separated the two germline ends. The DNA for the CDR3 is TGTGCCAGCAGCCCGACAGGTCCCAGAGCTTTCTTT. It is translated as CASSPTGPRAFF.

The CDR3 region is CASTSGQFSNQPQHF. The CDR3 nucleotides are TGTGCCAGTACCTCGGGACAATTTAGCAATCAGCCCCAGCATTTT. This chain links TRBV19 with TRBJ1-5, with D possibly matching TRBD1 (6 bases). Germline V CDR1 and CDR2: LNHDA, SQIVND (reference sequence). Trimming removed 7 bases from V and 0 bases from J, with 13 bases in between. The CDR3 totals 15 residues.

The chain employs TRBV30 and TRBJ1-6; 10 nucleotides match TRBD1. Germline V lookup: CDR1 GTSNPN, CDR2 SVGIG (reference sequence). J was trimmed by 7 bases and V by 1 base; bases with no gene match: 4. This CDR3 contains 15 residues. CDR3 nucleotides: TGTGCCTGGAGTGCTAGGACAGGGGGAAATTCACCCCTCCACTTT. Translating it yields CAWSARTGGNSPLHF.

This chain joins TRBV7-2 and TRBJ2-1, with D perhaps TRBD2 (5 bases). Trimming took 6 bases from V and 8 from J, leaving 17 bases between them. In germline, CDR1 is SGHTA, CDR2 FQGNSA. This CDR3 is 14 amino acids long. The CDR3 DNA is TGTGCCAGCAGGCCTACCACTAGGACCCATGAGCAGTTCTTC. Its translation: CASRPTTRTHEQFF. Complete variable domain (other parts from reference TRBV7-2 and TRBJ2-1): GAGVSQSPSNKVTEKGKDVELRCDPISGHTALYWYRQSLGQGLEFLIYFQGNSAPDKSGLPSDRFSAERTGGSVSTLTIQRTQQEDSAVYLCASRPTTRTHEQFFGPGTRLTVL.

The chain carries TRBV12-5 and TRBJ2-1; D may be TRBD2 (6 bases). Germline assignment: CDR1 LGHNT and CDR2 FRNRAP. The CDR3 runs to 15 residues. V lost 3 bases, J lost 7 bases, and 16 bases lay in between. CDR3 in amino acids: CASGFRLVPRNEQFF. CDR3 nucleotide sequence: TGTGCTAGTGGTTTTAGACTAGTTCCTCGGAATGAGCAGTTCTTC.

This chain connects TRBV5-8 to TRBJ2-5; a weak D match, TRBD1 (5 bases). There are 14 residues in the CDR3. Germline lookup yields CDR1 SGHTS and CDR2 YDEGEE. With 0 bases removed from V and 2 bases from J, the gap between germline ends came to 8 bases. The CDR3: CASSLGQGQETQYF. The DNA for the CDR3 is TGTGCCAGCAGCTTGGGGCAGGGACAAGAGACCCAGTACTTC.

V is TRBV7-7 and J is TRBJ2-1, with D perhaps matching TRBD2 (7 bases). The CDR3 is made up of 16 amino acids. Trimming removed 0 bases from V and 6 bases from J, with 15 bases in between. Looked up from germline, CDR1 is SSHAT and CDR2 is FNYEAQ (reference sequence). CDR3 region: CASSLAGGAGGNEQFF. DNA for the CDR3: TGTGCCAGCAGCTTAGCGGGGGGGGCAGGAGGCAATGAGCAGTTCTTC.